What follows is one TCR beta chain and its context. Its antigen remains unknown. This specimen comes from a study of cytomegalovirus exposure and HLA in healthy donors. Study summary: Within the Caucasian-associated ancestry cluster were about 81% of the roughly 400 genotyped donors.

PCR amplification relied on 60 Vbeta primers (plus 13 Jbeta primers). Profiled with immunoSEQ multiplex PCR; TCRdb holds only in-frame clones, not every one. The sample includes under 150,000 clones, roughly 68% of them seen just once. The germline V gene encodes CDR1 MNHNY and CDR2 SVGAGI (reference sequence). CDR3 length: 16 amino acids. V shed 2 bases, J shed 0 bases, and the junction held 5 bases outside the gene matches. General study points: Previously analyzed data showed that most TCR beta V segments were productive at a frequency of about 90% or about 30%.

This receptor was identified in a man aged 55 to 69 in good health and CMV-seronegative. The chain uses TRBV6-6 and TRBJ2-3; TRBD1 matches 7 bases. Sequenced: PBMCs. CDR3 coding DNA: TGTGCCAGCAGTTACGCGAGGGGGCCGAGCACAGATACGCAGTATTTT. Its translation: CASSYARGPSTDTQYF.